This TCR beta chain was recovered during a study of blood T cell repertoires in COVID-19 (TCRdb year 2020). Some background on the complete study: Collaborator samples came from the United States, Italy and Spain and covered acute and convalescent phases of COVID-19. The prospective study material was composed of cDNA or gDNA derived from T cells, B-cell-depleted T cells, or PBMCs. Subjects who had been exposed to COVID-19, were actively infected with it, or had recovered from it provided the deeply sampled blood TCRbeta repertoires that made up the dataset. The repertoires were released in a freely available public database intended as a resource for research on the immune response to SARS-CoV-2. Samples came from the ongoing ImmuneRACE study (first 160 participants) plus 1,254 subjects from 6 global collaborators. A de-identified subject ID, COVID-19 status, age in years and sex were almost always included in the sample metadata. Where HLA class I and class II types were available, the types were taken from metadata supplied by the sample provider, not from assay-based typing.

TCRbeta CDR3 regions were amplified from genomic DNA by means of the immunoSEQ Assay, a bias-controlled multiplex PCR. The original methods were these. Within the assay, amplification of reference gene primers was used to estimate how many nucleated cells each sample contained. Sequence reads were collapsed and filtered to measure the absolute abundance of every unique TCRbeta CDR3 rearrangement. For each sample, productive Simpson clonality was calculated as the square root of Simpson's diversity index over productive rearrangements. In its TCRdb copy, this immuneACCESS table keeps in-frame sequences only and misses some clones. Where compared with another copy, unresolved V genes explain less than half of these, and the others have no known cause. V, J and clone size derive from that table, while D and trimming were established from the DNA sequence. The sample contains around 130,000 clones, about 80% of them found a single time. The ten largest clonotypes hold 1.5% to 2% of the sample.

Overall study outcomes, separate from this receptor: Clinical and demographic metadata were provided uncurated, with the amount varying by source and participant.

The CDR3, cysteine through phenylalanine, is 13 amino acids long. Only the CDR3 region is kept as DNA, spanning 39 bases read in frame from base 1. Trimming at the junction amounts to 5 bases on V and 1 base on J, and the germline ends lie 11 bases apart. Based on the germline V gene (reference sequence), the CDR1 and CDR2 sequences are GTSNPN and SVGIG. Enrolling through a virtual design, the prospective study's participants ranged in age from roughly 18 to 89 years and lived across 24 United States geographic areas. Cohort assignment in the prospective study relied on participant-reported clinical history from a screening survey and a study questionnaire. Exposed participants had been in contact, within 2 weeks of entering the study, with a person who had a PCR-confirmed or clinician-diagnosed case of COVID-19. In the prospective study, whole blood, serum and a nasopharyngeal or oropharyngeal swab were collected from each participant by mobile phlebotomists. Over a roughly two-month period, participants in the prospective study had the option of providing additional blood draws and questionnaires. Before DNA extraction, blood samples from the prospective study were shipped at room temperature or frozen.

Of note for this clone: Which antigen it targets is not known. Base qualities are missing; no much larger clone stands one base away.

The chain couples TRBV30 to TRBJ1-1, with an unclear D gene assignment. The sequence was obtained from a woman aged 18-30 years who had been exposed to COVID-19. Sequencing used PBMCs or T cells enriched from blood (not recorded which). The DNA sequence follows: TGTGCCTGGTCGTCCCGTCCGAACACTGAAGCTTTCTTT. Its protein is CAWSSRPNTEAFF.